Listed below are T cell receptor beta chains from one sample, sequenced in a study of OX40 agonist ivuxolimab in advanced cancers. Only in-frame clones appear in the TCRdb table, and some are missing; sequencing was by immunoSEQ multiplex PCR. The sample shows about 100,000 clones, approximately 90% of them seen only once. The sequencing here drew on CD4+ or CD8+ T cells sorted from blood, taken in a trial of the OX40 agonist ivuxolimab. These TCRs come from an adult with an advanced solid tumor such as melanoma, head and neck, liver or kidney cancer. CDR3s include the opening cysteine and the closing phenylalanine or tryptophan. The order of the fields is V gene, J gene, D gene, clone size, CDR3 protein, CDR3 DNA. The D gene is left open where the match is weak. A clone size is listed for some rows: how often the clone was seen (once, few, many), or a class if it is expanded.

TRBV5-1,TRBJ1-2,-,few,CASSLEQGVVYGYTF,TGCGCCAGCAGCTTGGAACAGGGCGTAGTCTATGGCTACACCTTC
TRBV18,TRBJ1-1,-,few,CASSVSYEAFF,TGTGCCAGCTCAGTCTCGTATGAAGCTTTCTTT
TRBV4-2,TRBJ2-7,-,-,CASSQAVAETYEQYF,TGTGCCAGCAGCCAAGCGGTAGCTGAAACCTACGAGCAGTACTTC
TRBV30,TRBJ1-4,-,-,CAWNRGTLNEKLFF,TGTGCCTGGAATCGGGGGACTTTAAATGAAAAACTGTTTTTT
TRBV28,TRBJ2-3,TRBD2,-,CASMSPGLATDTQYF,TGTGCCAGCATGAGCCCGGGACTAGCGACAGATACGCAGTATTTT
TRBV6-1,TRBJ2-2,-,-,CASSEQDVNTGELFF,TGTGCCAGCAGCGAACAGGACGTAAACACCGGGGAGCTGTTTTTT
TRBV15,TRBJ1-4,TRBD1,-,CATSPGQGAEKLFF,TGTGCCACCAGCCCGGGACAGGGGGCTGAAAAACTGTTTTTT
TRBV7-9,TRBJ1-2,-,few,CASSPRTEHGYTF,TGTGCCAGCAGCCCAAGGACGGAACATGGCTACACCTTC
TRBV5-1,TRBJ1-1,-,-,CASSQGGGEAFF,TGCGCCAGCAGCCAAGGCGGGGGTGAAGCTTTCTTT
TRBV6-1,TRBJ1-4,-,-,CASSGGRDEKLFF,TGTGCCAGCAGTGGAGGAAGGGACGAAAAACTGTTTTTT
TRBV7-9,TRBJ2-5,TRBD2,-,CASSPDLAAYF,TGTGCCAGCAGCCCTGACCTAGCGGCGTACTTC
TRBV18,TRBJ2-6,TRBD1,-,CASSPRDSPSGANVLTF,TGTGCCAGCTCACCAAGGGACAGCCCCTCTGGGGCCAACGTCCTGACTTTC
TRBV19,TRBJ2-1,-,-,CASSIGLLSYNEQFF,TGTGCCAGTAGTATAGGTCTGCTTTCCTACAATGAGCAGTTCTTC
TRBV5-6,TRBJ2-3,TRBD2,-,CASTKRLAGEGDTQYF,TGTGCCAGCACCAAGAGGCTAGCGGGGGAAGGAGATACGCAGTATTTT
TRBV5-1,TRBJ1-4,-,once,CASSLGEGANEKLFF,TGCGCCAGCAGCTTGGGTGAAGGGGCTAATGAAAAACTGTTTTTT
TRBV5-4,TRBJ2-2,-,-,CASSLKQGNTGELFF,TGTGCCAGCAGCTTGAAACAGGGGAACACCGGGGAGCTGTTTTTT
TRBV11-3,TRBJ2-1,-,-,CASSLDPGSDNEQFF,TGTGCCAGCAGCTTAGATCCGGGATCCGACAATGAGCAGTTCTTC
TRBV5-1,TRBJ1-3,-,-,CASSLDRATGNTIYF,TGCGCCAGCAGCTTGGACAGGGCGACAGGAAACACCATATATTTT
TRBV9,TRBJ2-3,-,-,CASSVAGDAGNTDTQYF,TGTGCCAGCAGCGTAGCGGGTGATGCAGGGAACACAGATACGCAGTATTTT
TRBV19,TRBJ1-2,-,once,CATARAGESYGYTF,TGTGCCACCGCCAGGGCCGGGGAAAGCTATGGCTACACCTTC
TRBV9,TRBJ1-2,-,-,CASSPDLAPGNYGYTF,TGTGCCAGCAGCCCAGACCTCGCGCCCGGAAACTATGGCTACACCTTC
TRBV29-1,TRBJ1-2,-,-,CSGTLGANGYTF,TGCAGCGGCACCTTGGGGGCGAATGGCTACACCTTC
TRBV19,TRBJ2-7,TRBD2,-,CASSGRLAGGPPSYEQYF,TGTGCCAGTAGTGGACGACTAGCGGGAGGGCCTCCCTCCTACGAGCAGTACTTC
TRBV9,TRBJ2-1,-,-,CASSVEERVEQFF,TGTGCCAGCAGCGTAGAAGAGCGGGTCGAGCAGTTCTTC
TRBV5-1,TRBJ2-1,-,-,CASSLQGRSSYNEQFF,TGCGCCAGCAGCTTACAGGGTCGAAGCTCCTACAATGAGCAGTTCTTC
TRBV28,TRBJ1-6,TRBD1,once,CASSLNRGLNSPLHF,TGTGCCAGCAGTTTAAACAGGGGGCTTAATTCACCCCTCCACTTT
TRBV7-8,TRBJ2-2,-,once,CASSLVLDTGELFF,TGTGCCAGCAGCTTAGTGCTGGACACCGGGGAGCTGTTTTTT
TRBV5-6,TRBJ2-7,-,few,CASSWRALARVSYEQYF,TGTGCCAGCAGCTGGAGAGCGCTTGCCAGGGTCTCCTACGAGCAGTACTTC
TRBV7-9,TRBJ1-5,TRBD1,-,CASSEHRDRNQPQHF,TGTGCCAGCAGCGAACACCGGGACAGGAATCAGCCCCAGCATTTT
TRBV6-5,TRBJ2-7,-,once,CASTSLDYEQYF,TGTGCCAGCACAAGTCTGGACTACGAGCAGTACTTC
TRBV2,TRBJ2-7,-,-,CASKRTVQGHEQYF,TGTGCCAGCAAACGTACCGTCCAGGGGCACGAGCAGTACTTC
TRBV5-4,TRBJ1-1,-,once,CASSLSGGGYPEAFF,TGTGCCAGCAGCTTGAGTGGGGGCGGATACCCTGAAGCTTTCTTT
TRBV18,TRBJ2-7,TRBD2,-,CASSPRGETYEQYF,TGTGCCAGCTCACCGCGGGGGGAGACCTACGAGCAGTACTTC
TRBV5-1,TRBJ2-1,TRBD2,-,CASSLVPSGSFDEQFF,TGCGCCAGCAGCTTGGTTCCTAGCGGGAGTTTCGATGAGCAGTTCTTC
TRBV6-1,TRBJ2-7,-,-,CASRELHGPVSYEQYF,TGTGCCAGCAGAGAACTTCACGGCCCTGTCTCCTACGAGCAGTACTTC
TRBV5-6,TRBJ2-7,TRBD1,-,CASSFWDRGYEQYF,TGTGCCAGCAGCTTCTGGGACAGGGGGTACGAGCAGTACTTC
TRBV6-5,TRBJ1-6,TRBD1,-,CASSARQGSPLHF,TGTGCCAGCAGTGCCCGACAGGGTTCACCCCTCCACTTT
TRBV30,TRBJ1-6,TRBD1,-,CAWRSGTGISPLHF,TGTGCCTGGAGATCTGGGACAGGGATTTCACCCCTCCACTTT
TRBV6-6,TRBJ2-7,-,-,CASSIQGFPYEQYF,TGTGCCAGCAGTATTCAGGGATTTCCCTACGAGCAGTACTTC
TRBV2,TRBJ1-2,-,-,CASSRQNYGYTF,TGTGCCAGCAGTCGGCAGAACTATGGCTACACCTTC
TRBV27,TRBJ2-2,TRBD2,-,CASSLYPRTSGGHNTGELFF,TGTGCCAGCAGTTTATATCCCCGGACTAGCGGGGGGCATAACACCGGGGAGCTGTTTTTT
TRBV6-6,TRBJ1-1,-,once,CASLSPPEEAFF,TGTGCCAGCTTATCCCCCCCAGAGGAAGCTTTCTTT
TRBV29-1,TRBJ2-5,-,-,CSVEGGAGETQYF,TGCAGCGTTGAAGGAGGGGCGGGGGAGACCCAGTACTTC
TRBV7-8,TRBJ1-5,TRBD1,-,CASSSYRGRGDQPQHF,TGTGCCAGCAGCTCATACAGGGGAAGGGGGGATCAGCCCCAGCATTTT
TRBV29-1,TRBJ2-7,-,few,CSVGGPTYEQYF,TGCAGCGTCGGTGGACCGACCTACGAGCAGTACTTC
TRBV7-4,TRBJ2-7,TRBD1,once,CASSSTGQYYEQYF,TGTGCCAGCAGCTCGACGGGACAGTACTACGAGCAGTACTTC